The 26 T cell receptor beta chains given below trace back to one sample, sequenced in a study of T cell responses to AZD1222 COVID-19 vaccine (TCRdb year 2021). Libraries were constructed by the immunoSEQ multiplex PCR assay. Drawn from immuneACCESS, this table holds only the in-frame rearrangements with V and J called that TCRdb kept. Clones are partly lost; checked studies trace under half to an unresolved V gene and leave the rest unexplained. The sample records 65,000 to 85,000 clones, around 88% of which are singletons. More than 8.5% of the sample rests with the top ten. Explained via the paper, the time point label denotes: about 28 days (+/-7) after the second vaccine dose. Explained via the paper, the treatment or condition label denotes: meningococcal conjugate vaccine given as trial control. Sample: peripheral blood, taken 28 days after the second dose of the MenACWY control vaccine. The source of these receptors is an adult who received the MenACWY meningococcal vaccine as a control.

The chain uses TRBV25-1 and TRBJ2-3; 12 bases fit TRBD2. The CDR3 covers 16 residues. Losses at the gene ends were 1 base for V and 4 bases for J; bases not matched to a gene: 3. Germline V gene sequence: CDR1 MGHDK, CDR2 SYGVNS. The CDR3: CASSESLAGGADTQYF. The CDR3 DNA sequence: TGTGCCAGCAGTGAATCCCTAGCGGGGGGGGCAGATACGCAGTATTTT.

By sample fraction, this clone is medium-sized. The chain has TRBV5-5 and TRBJ1-5; no firm D call. The CDR3 runs to 17 residues. The germline V gene encodes CDR1 SGHKS and CDR2 YYEKEE (reference sequence). V lost 0 bases to trimming and J lost 0 bases, with 13 bases between them. The CDR3 bases are TGTGCCAGCAGCTTGGGTACCTCTTCGTATAGCAATCAGCCCCAGCATTTT. Amino acid sequence: CASSLGTSSYSNQPQHF.

This chain links TRBV19 with TRBJ2-2; D unclear. V lost 2 bases and J 6 bases, leaving 10 bases between the germline ends. CDR1 and CDR2 from the germline V gene are LNHDA and SQIVND (reference sequence). The CDR3 covers 14 residues. CDR3 sequence reads: CASSISISSGELFF. The CDR3 DNA is TGTGCCAGTAGTATATCTATTAGCTCCGGGGAGCTGTTTTTT.

This rearrangement joins TRBV28 to TRBJ1-6; D ambiguous. In germline, CDR1 is MDHEN, CDR2 SYDVKM. The length of the CDR3 is 12 residues. Trimming cost V 6 bases and J 10 bases, with 10 bases left between them. DNA of the CDR3: TGTGCCAGCAGACCGAGTGGATCACCCCTCCACTTT. Protein product: CASRPSGSPLHF.

The gene calls are TRBV18 and TRBJ2-3; 8 nucleotides match TRBD2. The germline gives CDR1 KGHSH, CDR2 LQKENI. J was trimmed by 4 bases and V by 0 bases; bases with no gene match: 9. The CDR3 runs to 17 residues. CDR3 amino acids: CASSPPIGAGVPDTQYF. The CDR3 DNA sequence: TGTGCCAGCTCACCACCGATAGGAGCGGGGGTTCCAGATACGCAGTATTTT. Complete variable domain (other parts from reference TRBV18 and TRBJ2-3): NAGVMQNPRHLVRRRGQEARLRCSPMKGHSHVYWYRQLPEEGLKFMVYLQKENIIDESGMPKERFSAEFPKEGPSILRIQQVVRGDSAAYFCASSPPIGAGVPDTQYFGPGTRLTVL.

V and J are TRBV30 and TRBJ1-2; D perhaps matches TRBD1 (5 bases). This CDR3 is 11 amino acids long. Trimming cost V 4 bases and J 4 bases, with 7 bases left between them. Per the germline V gene, CDR1 is GTSNPN and CDR2 is SVGIG (reference sequence). The CDR3, as DNA: TGTGCCTGGACGACAGTCTATGGCTACACCTTC. It encodes CAWTTVYGYTF.

V is TRBV11-2 and J is TRBJ1-2; 7 bases align to TRBD1. Germline trimming cut 6 bases from V and 0 bases from J; bases unmatched to any gene: 4. The germline V gene encodes CDR1 SGHAT and CDR2 FQNNGV. The CDR3 is made up of 14 amino acids. In DNA, the CDR3 is TGTGCCAGCAGTTGGGACAGCTCTAACTATGGCTACACCTTC. This codes for CASSWDSSNYGYTF.

The chain couples TRBV13 to TRBJ1-1, with D maybe TRBD1 (6 bases). Germline values: CDR1 PRHDT, CDR2 FYEKMQ (reference sequence). This CDR3 contains 15 residues. V was clipped by 7 bases and J by 1 base, with 16 bases between them. As DNA, the CDR3 is TGTGCCAGCACCCGGGGCCGGGGGGCGAACACTGAAGCTTTCTTT. This codes for CASTRGRGANTEAFF.

V is TRBV28 and J is TRBJ2-3; TRBD1 might be the D (7 bases). Trimming removed 7 bases from V and 1 base from J, with 15 bases in between. CDR1 and CDR2 (germline): MDHEN, SYDVKM. This CDR3 comprises 15 residues. DNA of the CDR3: TGTGCCAGCACCTCAGGGGGGCTGGGCACAGATACGCAGTATTTT. The encoded protein is CASTSGGLGTDTQYF.

The genes are TRBV5-4 and TRBJ2-2; 8 bases are a match to TRBD2. Germline CDR1 is SGHNT and CDR2 is YYREEE (reference sequence). This CDR3 has 18 residues. Trimming at V came to 6 bases and at J to 5 bases, leaving 18 bases not matched to a gene. Written as DNA, the CDR3 is TGTGCCAGCACCCATGGGATAACTAGCGGCGGAGGGACCGGGGAGCTGTTTTTT. Amino acid sequence: CASTHGITSGGGTGELFF.

The CDR3 nucleotides are TGTGCCAGCAGCACTCGAGCTATCTTCTATGGCTACACCTTC. Translated, it gives CASSTRAIFYGYTF. The genes are TRBV7-2 and TRBJ1-2; no definite D call. Germline CDR1 SGHTA, CDR2 FQGNSA. The length of the CDR3 is 14 residues. The V end lost 5 bases, the J end lost 4 bases, and 14 bases lay between the germline ends. Based on the CDR3 plus reference TRBV7-2 and TRBJ1-2, the full variable domain is GAGVSQSPSNKVTEKGKDVELRCDPISGHTALYWYRQSLGQGLEFLIYFQGNSAPDKSGLPSDRFSAERTGGSVSTLTIQRTQQEDSAVYLCASSTRAIFYGYTFGSGTRLTVV.

The chain employs TRBV4-1 and TRBJ2-7; D is tentatively TRBD1 or TRBD2 (6 bases each). The CDR3 has 15 residues. Germline CDR1 is MGHRA and CDR2 is YSYEKL. Between the trimmed V and J ends, which lost 2 bases and 3 bases, there was a span of 14 bases. CDR3 coding DNA: TGCGCCAGCAGCCAAAAGTTAGGGGGGCACTACGAGCAGTACTTC. Translated: CASSQKLGGHYEQYF.

The genes are TRBV29-1 and TRBJ2-2, with 8 positions matching TRBD1. Trimming removed 5 bases from V and 6 bases from J; junction bases left unmatched: 5. The CDR3 has 13 amino acids. The germline CDR1 and CDR2 sequences are SQVTM and ANQGSEA. The DNA of the CDR3 is TGCAGCGTTCGACAGGGGATCTCCGGGGAGCTGTTTTTT. It specifies CSVRQGISGELFF.

The chain is built from TRBV5-1 and TRBJ2-3; D perhaps matches TRBD1 (5 bases). Trimming removed 0 bases at V and 0 bases at J, with 8 bases between. The germline V gene encodes CDR1 SGHRS and CDR2 YFSETQ. This CDR3 region has 15 residues. CDR3 DNA sequence: TGCGCCAGCAGCTTGGCGTACAGGAGCACAGATACGCAGTATTTT. This gives the protein CASSLAYRSTDTQYF.

This CDR3 reads CASSPRLAGGQETQYF. CDR3 DNA sequence: TGTGCCAGCAGCCCTCGACTAGCGGGGGGGCAAGAGACCCAGTACTTC. The V gene is TRBV7-7, the J gene TRBJ2-5; 14 nucleotides line up with TRBD2. The CDR3 runs to 16 residues. From germline, CDR1 is SSHAT and CDR2 FNYEAQ (reference sequence). Trimming at V came to 5 bases and at J to 2 bases, leaving 4 bases not matched to a gene.

The chain carries TRBV5-4 and TRBJ1-1; D call uncertain. The length of the CDR3 is 11 residues. The V gene lost 0 bases and the J gene lost 5 bases, with 2 bases spanning the gap. Germline V gene lookup returns CDR1 SGHNT and CDR2 YYREEE (reference sequence). CDR3 amino acids: CASSLGTEAFF. CDR3 in DNA: TGTGCCAGCAGCTTGGGGACTGAAGCTTTCTTT.

V gene TRBV19 combines with J gene TRBJ2-7; D not resolved. V was shortened by 3 bases and J by 3 bases, with 6 bases between the two germline ends. CDR1 and CDR2 from the germline V gene are LNHDA and SQIVND (reference sequence). The CDR3 covers 12 residues. CDR3 protein: CASSIQGYEQYF. The CDR3 DNA reads as TGTGCCAGTAGTATCCAAGGCTACGAGCAGTACTTC.

V usage is TRBV5-5 and J usage is TRBJ1-1; the D gene is possibly TRBD1 (6 bases). Trimming shortened V by 0 bases and J by 0 bases, and 12 bases separated the two germline ends. Germline values: CDR1 SGHKS, CDR2 YYEKEE (reference sequence). The CDR3 loop spans 16 amino acids. The CDR3 spells CASSLGRAGVNTEAFF. DNA of the CDR3: TGTGCCAGCAGCTTGGGGCGGGCAGGGGTGAACACTGAAGCTTTCTTT.

The rearrangement joins TRBV9 to TRBJ2-3; 13 bases align to TRBD2. V was clipped by 1 base and J by 0 bases; unmatched bases: 2. Germline CDR1 reads SGDLS; CDR2 reads YYNGEE. The CDR3 totals 17 residues. The DNA for the CDR3 is TGTGCCAGCAGCGTAACTAGCGGGGGGGCTAGCACAGATACGCAGTATTTT. Translation: CASSVTSGGASTDTQYF.

V is TRBV7-2 and J is TRBJ2-5; 10 nucleotides line up with TRBD1. The CDR3 spans 14 residues. Per the germline V gene, CDR1 is SGHTA and CDR2 is FQGNSA. After removal of 3 bases from V and 7 bases from J, the junction contained 5 bases not matched to a gene. The CDR3 sequence: CASSFDRGRGTQYF. CDR3 DNA sequence: TGTGCCAGCAGCTTCGACAGGGGGCGCGGGACCCAGTACTTC.

V gene TRBV28 combines with J gene TRBJ1-2; D unresolved. Germline lookup yields CDR1 MDHEN and CDR2 SYDVKM. The CDR3 consists of 12 residues. V lost 2 bases to trimming and J lost 8 bases, with 9 bases between them. CDR3 DNA sequence: TGTGCCAGCAGTTTAAACCTTGGGGGCTACACCTTC. This encodes CASSLNLGGYTF.

This clone showed up just once. CDR3 region: CASSRNQGATNEKLFF. DNA of the CDR3: TGTGCCAGCAGTCGCAATCAGGGTGCAACTAATGAAAAACTGTTTTTT. This chain links TRBV11-2 with TRBJ1-4; D is perhaps TRBD1 (5 bases). With 6 bases removed from V and 0 bases from J, the gap between germline ends came to 14 bases. Looked up from germline, CDR1 is SGHAT and CDR2 is FQNNGV. The CDR3 runs to 16 residues.

The rearrangement joins TRBV24-1 to TRBJ1-2, with 8 bases that match TRBD1. CDR1 is KGHDR, CDR2 SFDVKD, per germline. This CDR3 is 15 amino acids long. V lost 4 bases to trimming and J lost 2 bases; unmatched junction nucleotides: 5. DNA of the CDR3: TGTGCCACCAGTGACCCACGACAGGGGAACTATGGCTACACCTTC. It specifies CATSDPRQGNYGYTF.

This chain joins TRBV7-2 and TRBJ2-1; TRBD2 might be the D (6 bases). The length of the CDR3 is 16 residues. Trimming stripped 4 bases from V and 5 bases from J, with 18 bases between. Germline CDR1 and CDR2: SGHTA and FQGNSA. The CDR3 is CASSSPIRSGDNEQFF. The CDR3 nucleotides read TGTGCCAGCAGCTCCCCTATCCGTAGCGGAGACAATGAGCAGTTCTTC.

The J gene is TRBJ1-4, the V gene TRBV28; D possibly corresponds to TRBD1 (5 bases). V lost 2 bases, J lost 0 bases, and 7 bases lay in between. The V gene's germline CDR1 is MDHEN and CDR2 SYDVKM. The CDR3 sequence is 15 residues long. CDR3 in DNA: TGTGCCAGCAGTTTAACCAGGGCAACTAATGAAAAACTGTTTTTT. Translated, it gives CASSLTRATNEKLFF.

The V and J genes are TRBV6-2 or TRBV6-3 and TRBJ1-4; no clear D. The germline V gene encodes CDR1 MNHEY and CDR2 SVGEGT. V was trimmed by 0 bases and J by 8 bases, leaving 7 bases between them. This CDR3 is built from 13 residues. The CDR3 sequence is CASSYSELEKLFF. DNA for the CDR3: TGTGCCAGCAGTTACTCGGAGCTGGAAAAACTGTTTTTT.